These 7 T cell receptor beta chains were all obtained from the same sample, sequenced in a study. Tregs were sorted as CD4+CD25+CD127-/low cells. One entry per CDR3 protein, called by TCRdb with MiXCR from the 5' RACE reads. This sample carries fewer than 65,000 distinct CDR3 sequences, about 20% of them seen once, and the ten largest clones take 3.2%. The sample consisted of tumor-infiltrating Tregs sorted from the breast tumor. These receptors were taken from a female donor with breast cancer.

This chain joins TRBV18 and TRBJ2-7, with D possibly being TRBD1 (6 bases). V was shortened by 3 bases and J by 6 bases, with 15 bases between the two germline ends. This CDR3 is built from 14 residues. Germline lookup yields CDR1 KGHSH and CDR2 LQKENI. The CDR3 here is CASSPQGLRGEQYF. In nucleotides, the CDR3 is TGTGCCAGCTCACCTCAGGGGTTGCGAGGCGAGCAGTACTTC.

Details on this clonotype: A read error may produce the germline difference seen at one junction end. The chain links TRBV20-1 to TRBJ1-4; 7 nucleotides align to TRBD1. The CDR3 loop spans 15 amino acids. Germline CDR1 DFQATT, CDR2 SNEGSKA (reference sequence). As DNA, the CDR3 is TGCAGTGCTAGGTCCGTCGGGACAGCAAATGAAAAGCTGTTTTTT. Protein sequence: CSARSVGTANEKLFF.

There are a few counts of this clonotype. The genes are TRBV7-9 and TRBJ1-5; possibly TRBD1 for D (5 bases). This CDR3 contains 13 residues. V lost 5 bases to trimming and J lost 0 bases, with 5 bases between them. CDR1 is SEHNR and CDR2 is FQNEAQ in the germline V gene (reference sequence). CDR3 in amino acids: CASSDSSNQPQHF. DNA of the CDR3: TGTGCCAGCAGCGACAGTAGCAATCAGCCCCAGCATTTT.

The chain recombines TRBV7-2 with TRBJ2-5; D remains unclear. Trimming pared 0 bases from V and 2 bases from J, leaving 7 bases between. This CDR3 is 14 amino acids long. In germline, CDR1 is SGHTA, CDR2 FQGNSA. The CDR3 DNA reads TGTGCCAGCAGCTTAGCGAAAGGGCAAGAGACCCAGTACTTC. Translation gives CASSLAKGQETQYF.

In its sample, this clonotype was seen many times. This rearrangement joins TRBV7-2 to TRBJ1-6; no reliable D call. Trimming pared 3 bases from V and 7 bases from J, leaving 13 bases between. The CDR3 contains 15 residues. Germline V lookup: CDR1 SGHTA, CDR2 FQGNSA. The CDR3 bases are TGTGCCAGCAGCTTTACCCATACGCTCAATTCACCCCTCCACTTT. It yields the protein CASSFTHTLNSPLHF.

Of note for this clonotype: The CDR3 end shows no conserved phenylalanine or tryptophan, and so a read error is likely. The V call is TRBV20-1, the J call TRBJ1-5, with no clear D. The CDR3 runs 14 residues. Germline values: CDR1 DFQATT, CDR2 SNEGSKA (reference sequence). Deletions cut 6 bases from V and 4 bases from J, with 16 bases between. The chain's CDR3 is CSASGSDNNQPQHS. DNA of the CDR3: TGCAGTGCCTCCGGTAGCGATAATAATCAGCCCCAGCATTCT.

The J gene is TRBJ1-1, the V gene TRBV6-1; tentatively, D is TRBD1 (6 bases). CDR3 length equals 15 residues. CDR1 is MNHNS and CDR2 is SASEGT in the germline V gene. Trimming pared 2 bases from V and 1 base from J, leaving 11 bases between. CDR3 sequence reads: CASSERTAGNTEAFF. The CDR3, as DNA: TGTGCCAGCAGTGAAAGGACAGCGGGGAACACTGAAGCTTTCTTT.